The next 8 T cell receptor beta chains were all read from a single sample in a study of CD4 T cells in relation to SARS-CoV-2 and coronaviruses (dated by TCRdb to about 2021). The library was prepared using the immunoSEQ multiplex PCR assay. TCRdb limited this immuneACCESS table to in-frame rearrangements with V and J called. A share of clones is missing; checked studies link under half to unresolved V genes, and the rest is unexplained. The sample contains about 22,000 clones, roughly 72% of them found a single time. Of the sample, around 16% is held by the ten largest clones. These TCRs' antigens remain unknown. CD4+ T cells from unexposed donors were collected before the COVID-19 pandemic (2011-2018). After 10 to 11 days of culture, CD4+ T cells were isolated with the EasySep CD4+ T cell isolation kit. The sample consisted of CD4+ T cells from PBMCs, cultured in vitro. The receptors here all came from a human donor in good health.

CDR3 region: CASSFGGTDQETQYF. The CDR3 DNA reads TGCGCCAGCAGCTTCGGTGGGACGGATCAAGAGACCCAGTACTTC. This chain joins TRBV5-1 and TRBJ2-5, with D perhaps being TRBD1 or TRBD2 (5 bases each). Per the germline V gene, CDR1 is SGHRS and CDR2 is YFSETQ. The CDR3 runs 15 residues. The V gene lost 2 bases and the J gene lost 2 bases, with 13 bases spanning the gap.

The sample holds a few counts of this clone. The V gene is TRBV7-6, the J gene TRBJ1-6, with 10 nucleotides matching TRBD1. Unmatched junction bases numbered 4, after V lost 4 bases and J lost 7 bases. Per germline, CDR1 SGHVS and CDR2 FNYEAQ. CDR3 length equals 15 residues. CDR3 loop: CASSWDRGDNSPLHF. CDR3 nucleotide sequence: TGTGCCAGCAGCTGGGACAGGGGAGACAATTCACCCCTCCACTTT.

The rearrangement uses TRBV18 and TRBJ1-5, with 8 nucleotides matching TRBD1. The germline CDR1 and CDR2 sequences are KGHSH and LQKENI. V was clipped by 4 bases and J by 5 bases; unmatched bases: 13. This CDR3 spans 17 amino acids. The CDR3: CASSRGQTGAGDQPQHF. CDR3 coding DNA: TGTGCCAGCTCACGGGGACAGACAGGGGCAGGGGATCAGCCCCAGCATTTT.

In its sample, this clone was seen a few times. The J gene is TRBJ2-1, the V gene TRBV18, with TRBD2 matching over 13 bases. Germline V lookup: CDR1 KGHSH, CDR2 LQKENI. This CDR3 is 15 amino acids long. Trimming cost V 2 bases and J 5 bases; bases outside gene matches: 0. The chain's CDR3 is CASSPGTSGNNEQFF. The CDR3 bases are TGTGCCAGCTCACCAGGGACTAGCGGGAACAATGAGCAGTTCTTC. The full variable domain, its missing parts supplied by reference TRBV18 and TRBJ2-1, is NAGVMQNPRHLVRRRGQEARLRCSPMKGHSHVYWYRQLPEEGLKFMVYLQKENIIDESGMPKERFSAEFPKEGPSILRIQQVVRGDSAAYFCASSPGTSGNNEQFFGPGTRLTVL.

The V call is TRBV4-1, the J call TRBJ2-7; 7 positions agree with TRBD2. The germline V gene has CDR1 MGHRA and CDR2 YSYEKL. The CDR3 covers 15 residues. J gave up 0 bases and V 3 bases, and 5 bases lay outside the gene matches. The CDR3 region is CASSHLGRRSYEQYF. CDR3 nucleotides: TGCGCCAGCAGCCATCTCGGGAGGCGCTCCTACGAGCAGTACTTC.

The rearrangement joins TRBV9 to TRBJ2-5; 8 positions match TRBD1. Per germline, CDR1 SGDLS and CDR2 YYNGEE. This CDR3 has 16 residues. Germline trimming cut 3 bases from V and 4 bases from J; bases unmatched to any gene: 11. Here the CDR3 DNA reads TGTGCCAGCAGCGGAGCAGGGGACAGGAGGGGAGAGACCCAGTACTTC. Its translation: CASSGAGDRRGETQYF.

DNA of the CDR3: TGTGCCAGCAGCCCGGGACTAGCGGGAGCAGTAGAAATTGGCGGGGAGCTGTTTTTT. Protein: CASSPGLAGAVEIGGELFF. The chain has TRBV5-7 and TRBJ2-2; TRBD2 aligns across 14 bases. TRBV5-7 is filed as an ORF, its function uncertain. This CDR3 region has 19 residues. J was trimmed by 7 bases and V by 4 bases; bases with no gene match: 15.

The gene calls are TRBV6-1 and TRBJ1-6, with 7 positions matching TRBD1. The V segment lost 6 bases and the J segment 7 bases; nucleotides outside the gene matches: 6. CDR1 is MNHNS, CDR2 SASEGT, per germline. The CDR3 length is 14 residues. Here the CDR3 reads CASRPDRENSPLHF. CDR3 DNA sequence: TGTGCCAGCAGACCCGACAGGGAGAATTCACCCCTCCACTTT.